The 20 T cell receptor beta chains below all came from one sample that was sequenced in a study of cytomegalovirus exposure and HLA in healthy donors. The primer mix had 60 Vbeta and 13 Jbeta primers. Assay used: immunoSEQ multiplex PCR; TCRdb lists only in-frame clones, some missing. The repertoire includes roughly 170,000 clones, 80% of them detected once, and 1.3% sits in the top ten. Sequences were obtained from PBMCs. These receptors originate from a man younger than 45 in good health and CMV-seronegative.

The rearrangement uses TRBV28 and TRBJ2-7, with 8 bases identical to TRBD1. Germline-derived CDR1 and CDR2 are MDHEN and SYDVKM. The CDR3 length is 14 residues. J gave up 3 bases and V 1 base, and 2 bases lay outside the gene matches. In DNA form, the CDR3 reads TGTGCCAGCAGTTTATCCGGGACAGGCTACGAGCAGTACTTC. Protein: CASSLSGTGYEQYF.

The rearrangement uses TRBV15 and TRBJ2-5; 7 nucleotides agree with TRBD2. This CDR3 is built from 15 residues. The trim removed 0 bases at V and 1 base at J, leaving 2 bases unmatched. Germline V CDR1 and CDR2: LNHNV, YYDKDF (reference sequence). CDR3 nucleotide sequence: TGTGCCACCAGCAGAGATTGGGAGGGCCAAGAGACCCAGTACTTC. Translated, it gives CATSRDWEGQETQYF.

This clone was seen a few times. One junction end disagrees with the germline gene, perhaps due to a read error. CDR3: CASSLEIGDEQYF. The CDR3, as DNA: TGTGCTAGCAGCTTAGAAATAGGGGACGAGCAGTACTTC. The V call is TRBV7-7, the J call TRBJ2-7; D is possibly TRBD1 (5 bases). The CDR3 length is 13 residues. The V gene's germline CDR1 is SSHAT and CDR2 FNYEAQ (reference sequence).

V gene TRBV5-1 combines with J gene TRBJ1-6; maybe TRBD1 (6 bases). Germline V gene sequence: CDR1 SGHRS, CDR2 YFSETQ. The CDR3 is 13 residues long. The V gene lost 5 bases and the J gene lost 8 bases, with 11 bases spanning the gap. The CDR3 region has the DNA TGCGCCAGCAGTTTTGAGGGGGATTCACCCCTCCACTTT. Amino acids: CASSFEGDSPLHF. Full variable domain (missing parts from reference TRBV5-1 and TRBJ1-6): KAGVTQTPRYLIKTRGQQVTLSCSPISGHRSVSWYQQTPGQGLQFLFEYFSETQRNKGNFPGRFSGRQFSNSRSEMNVSTLELGDSALYLCASSFEGDSPLHFGNGTRLTVT.

This sequence joins TRBV4-1 and TRBJ2-7, with 10 bases identical to TRBD2. The CDR3 has 15 amino acids. From germline, CDR1 is MGHRA and CDR2 YSYEKL. After removal of 4 bases from V and 4 bases from J, the junction contained 7 bases not matched to a gene. The CDR3 reads CASSLRTSGSYEQYF. The CDR3 region has the DNA TGCGCCAGCAGCCTCCGGACTAGCGGTAGTTACGAGCAGTACTTC.

V and J are TRBV6-4 and TRBJ2-1; 9 bases fit TRBD2. The CDR3 sequence is 16 residues long. The J segment lost 7 bases and the V segment lost 2 bases, leaving 9 bases of the junction unmatched. The germline V gene encodes CDR1 MRHNA and CDR2 SNTAGT. The CDR3 reads CASSDVAGGPYNEQFF. The CDR3 nucleotides read TGTGCCAGCAGTGACGTGGCGGGAGGGCCATATAATGAGCAGTTCTTC.

V and J are TRBV7-9 and TRBJ1-4, with D uncertain. The CDR3 has 11 residues. Germline values: CDR1 SEHNR, CDR2 FQNEAQ (reference sequence). Between the trimmed V and J ends, which lost 3 bases and 13 bases, there was a span of 9 bases. The CDR3 protein is CASSLAGSLFF. CDR3 nucleotides: TGTGCCAGCAGCTTGGCGGGATCACTGTTTTTT.

This clone was detected only a few times. The rearrangement links TRBV9 to TRBJ1-1; maybe TRBD1 (6 bases). V was clipped by 0 bases and J by 2 bases, with 11 bases between them. The CDR3 runs 15 residues. CDR1 is SGDLS and CDR2 is YYNGEE in the germline V gene. The CDR3 reads CASSVVAGANTEAFF. In nucleotides, the CDR3 is TGTGCCAGCAGCGTAGTGGCAGGGGCAAACACTGAAGCTTTCTTT.

V gene TRBV28 combines with J gene TRBJ1-1; D ambiguous. V lost 7 bases and J 7 bases, leaving 16 bases between the germline ends. Germline CDR1 reads MDHEN; CDR2 reads SYDVKM. The CDR3 spans 13 residues. CDR3 loop: CASTSPIEGEAFF. The CDR3 DNA reads TGTGCCAGCACCTCACCAATCGAGGGTGAAGCTTTCTTT.

This clone was picked up a small number of times. The rearrangement uses TRBV7-9 and TRBJ1-1; 9 bases match TRBD1. CDR1 is SEHNR and CDR2 is FQNEAQ in the germline V gene (reference sequence). V shed 2 bases, J shed 11 bases, and the junction held 6 bases outside the gene matches. CDR3 length equals 13 residues. CDR3 nucleotides: TGTGCCAGCAGCTTAAAACTGGGACAGGGTGCTTTCTTT. Encoded protein: CASSLKLGQGAFF.

The chain combines TRBV4-3 with TRBJ1-3, with D maybe TRBD1 (5 bases). The CDR3 is made up of 16 amino acids. Trimming took 2 bases from V and 6 from J, leaving 17 bases between them. The germline gives CDR1 LGHNA, CDR2 YSLEER. The CDR3 here is CASSQNPGNGVNTIYF. The DNA for the CDR3 is TGCGCCAGCAGCCAAAATCCAGGGAACGGAGTAAACACCATATATTTT.

J is TRBJ1-5 and V is TRBV28; D is unresolved. Trimming removed 4 bases at V and 0 bases at J, with 7 bases between. In germline, CDR1 is MDHEN, CDR2 SYDVKM. CDR3 size: 14 residues. CDR3 bases: TGTGCCAGCAGTTCGGTCGATAGCAATCAGCCCCAGCATTTT. It encodes CASSSVDSNQPQHF.

The genes are TRBV2 and TRBJ1-4, with no clear D. The germline gives CDR1 SNHLY, CDR2 FYNNEI. The V end lost 5 bases, the J end lost 4 bases, and 11 bases lay between the germline ends. The CDR3 totals 14 residues. As DNA, the CDR3 is TGTGCCAGCAGTAGCCGCAATTATAATGAAAAACTGTTTTTT. Protein product: CASSSRNYNEKLFF.

V is TRBV6-5 and J is TRBJ2-1; 11 bases fit TRBD2. The CDR3 length is 15 residues. Per the germline V gene, CDR1 is MNHEY and CDR2 is SVGAGI. Trimming cost V 0 bases and J 9 bases; bases outside gene matches: 4. This CDR3 is CASSYSSSGRSEQFF. The CDR3 coding sequence is TGTGCCAGCAGTTACTCGTCTAGCGGGAGGAGTGAGCAGTTCTTC.

This chain uses TRBV2 with TRBJ1-2; D might be TRBD1 (6 bases). V lost 3 bases and J lost 11, with 16 bases in between. This CDR3 has 13 residues. CDR1 SNHLY and CDR2 FYNNEI come from the germline V gene. The CDR3 sequence: CASSESQGRWYTF. The CDR3 coding sequence is TGTGCCAGCAGTGAGAGTCAGGGGAGATGGTACACCTTC.

This clone was seen a single time. V and J are TRBV11-1 and TRBJ2-5; TRBD2 might be the D (7 bases). The V end was cut by 7 bases, the J end by 10 bases, with 25 bases between. CDR3 size: 15 residues. CDR1 is SGHAT and CDR2 is FQDESV in the germline V gene (reference sequence). DNA of the CDR3: TGTGCCAGCACCAGAATCCCGGGCCGAGGGGGGGTCCAGTACTTC. Amino acid sequence: CASTRIPGRGGVQYF.

The rearrangement joins TRBV4-2 to TRBJ2-1; D may be TRBD2 (6 bases). CDR3 length equals 14 residues. Trimming stripped 6 bases from V and 6 bases from J, with 15 bases between. Germline V gene data show CDR1 as LGHNA and CDR2 as YNFKEQ. The CDR3 sequence: CASRRTPGGNEQFF. The DNA for the CDR3 is TGTGCCAGCAGACGTACGCCCGGGGGCAATGAGCAGTTCTTC.

The chain uses TRBV4-2 and TRBJ1-2, with D tentatively TRBD1 (6 bases). V lost 4 bases, J lost 5 bases, and 23 bases lay in between. Germline V gene lookup returns CDR1 LGHNA and CDR2 YNFKEQ. The CDR3 contains 17 residues. CDR3: CASSPRGGNNHPYGYTF. In DNA, the CDR3 is TGTGCCAGCAGCCCTAGAGGGGGTAATAATCACCCTTATGGCTACACCTTC.

Worth noting for this clone: Different DNA sequences within this sample yield the same CDR3. This sequence joins TRBV6-5 and TRBJ1-1; tentatively, D is TRBD1 (6 bases). Trimming left V 5 bases short and J 2 bases short, with 15 bases between. Germline lookup yields CDR1 MNHEY and CDR2 SVGAGI. This CDR3 region has 15 residues. The CDR3 sequence is CASSRDRPGNTEAFF. The CDR3, as DNA: TGTGCCAGCAGTAGAGACAGGCCCGGCAACACTGAAGCTTTCTTT.

This clone showed up just once. The chain recombines TRBV7-9 with TRBJ1-2, with 8 bases that match TRBD1. Germline V lookup: CDR1 SEHNR, CDR2 FQNEAQ (reference sequence). This CDR3 is built from 19 residues. Losses at the gene ends were 1 base for V and 3 bases for J; bases not matched to a gene: 16. CDR3: CASSLVMQGAIQGDYGYTF. As DNA, the CDR3 is TGTGCCAGCAGCTTAGTCATGCAGGGGGCCATTCAGGGGGACTATGGCTACACCTTC.